Listed here are 10 T cell receptor beta chains from one sample, sequenced in a study of neurological immune-mediated disorders. TCRdb reanalysed the 5' RACE reads using MiXCR and keeps one entry per CDR3 protein. The repertoire holds 50,000 to 70,000 distinct CDR3 sequences, with approximately 12% as singletons. Sequences were obtained from PBMCs. All receptors come from an older woman with HTLV-1-associated myelopathy (HAM/TSP).

The chain employs TRBV4-3 and TRBJ1-2; 7 nucleotides align to TRBD1. V was clipped by 3 bases and J by 7 bases; unmatched bases: 14. There are 16 residues in the CDR3. Germline V gives CDR1 LGHNA, CDR2 YSLEER. The CDR3 DNA follows: TGCGCCAGCAGCCACATGACAGGGTCGCCCGTTTCTGGCTACACCTTC. This sequence encodes CASSHMTGSPVSGYTF.

There are many counts of this clonotype. V and J are TRBV20-1 and TRBJ2-1, with TRBD2 identical over 13 bases. Unmatched junction bases numbered 5, after V lost 0 bases and J lost 9 bases. CDR1 is DFQATT, CDR2 SNEGSKA, per germline (reference sequence). This CDR3 is built from 15 residues. The CDR3 sequence: CSARDPRTSGSEQFF. The CDR3 coding sequence is TGCAGTGCTAGAGACCCAAGGACTAGCGGGAGTGAGCAGTTCTTC.

This clonotype showed up many times. V usage is TRBV2 and J usage is TRBJ2-3, with a weak D call TRBD1 (7 bases). Germline V gives CDR1 SNHLY, CDR2 FYNNEI. The length of the CDR3 is 15 residues. V was pared by 7 bases and J by 3 bases, with 17 bases between. CDR3 protein: CASKRGQGGTDTQYF. The CDR3 DNA follows: TGTGCCAGCAAACGGGGGCAGGGGGGTACAGATACGCAGTATTTT. The full variable domain, its missing parts supplied by reference TRBV2 and TRBJ2-3, is EPEVTQTPSHQVTQMGQEVILRCVPISNHLYFYWYRQILGQKVEFLVSFYNNEISEKSEIFDDQFSVERPDGSNFTLKIRSTKLEDSAMYFCASKRGQGGTDTQYFGPGTRLTVL.

Ten or more counts support this clonotype. The chain combines TRBV3-1 with TRBJ2-2; D remains ambiguous. Germline V gene lookup returns CDR1 LGHDT and CDR2 YNNKEL (reference sequence). With 0 bases removed from V and 5 bases from J, the gap between germline ends came to 4 bases. CDR3 length equals 13 residues. The CDR3 spells CASSQDLTGELFF. In DNA, the CDR3 is TGTGCCAGCAGCCAAGATTTGACCGGGGAGCTGTTTTTT.

The sample holds many counts of this clonotype. The gene calls are TRBV15 and TRBJ2-3; D call uncertain. V was trimmed by 2 bases and J by 2 bases, leaving 8 bases between them. Germline CDR1 LNHNV, CDR2 YYDKDF (reference sequence). There are 14 residues in the CDR3. The CDR3 sequence is CATSRWPDTDTQYF. The CDR3 DNA is TGTGCCACCAGCAGATGGCCCGACACAGATACGCAGTATTTT. Variable domain in full (rest from reference TRBV15 and TRBJ2-3): DAMVIQNPRYQVTQFGKPVTLSCSQTLNHNVMYWYQQKSSQAPKLLFHYYDKDFNNEADTPDNFQSRRPNTSFCFLDIRSPGLGDTAMYLCATSRWPDTDTQYFGPGTRLTVL.

This clonotype was found many times. The V call is TRBV15, the J call TRBJ2-3; tentatively, D is TRBD1 or TRBD2 (5 bases each). Germline loops: CDR1 LNHNV, CDR2 YYDKDF (reference sequence). The CDR3 is made up of 12 amino acids. V was pared by 6 bases and J by 4 bases, with 8 bases between. The CDR3 loop is CATRQGPDTQYF. CDR3 in DNA: TGTGCCACCAGGCAGGGACCAGATACGCAGTATTTT.

This clonotype was observed many times. CDR3 sequence: CASSLAGGLGAYNEQFF. CDR3 sequence (DNA): TGTGCCAGCAGCTTAGCGGGGGGACTAGGGGCCTACAATGAGCAGTTCTTC. The V gene is TRBV7-2, the J gene TRBJ2-1, with TRBD2 matching 8 bases. This CDR3 region has 17 residues. The ends lost 0 bases at V and 2 bases at J; junction bases unmatched: 6. Germline V gene lookup returns CDR1 SGHTA and CDR2 FQGNSA. The whole variable domain, remainder taken from reference TRBV7-2 and TRBJ2-1, is GAGVSQSPSNKVTEKGKDVELRCDPISGHTALYWYRQSLGQGLEFLIYFQGNSAPDKSGLPSDRFSAERTGGSVSTLTIQRTQQEDSAVYLCASSLAGGLGAYNEQFFGPGTRLTVL.

This clonotype was seen many times. The chain combines TRBV20-1 with TRBJ1-1, with 7 bases fitting TRBD1. This CDR3 spans 14 amino acids. V lost 7 bases to trimming and J lost 10 bases; unmatched junction nucleotides: 18. From germline, CDR1 is DFQATT and CDR2 SNEGSKA (reference sequence). CDR3 bases: TGCAGTGTGGGGGAGGGGGCAGGCGCCGCTGCAGCTTTCTTT. This sequence encodes CSVGEGAGAAAAFF.

The sample holds many counts of this clonotype. The V gene is TRBV7-9, the J gene TRBJ2-1; possibly TRBD1 or TRBD2 for D (5 bases each). The CDR3 has 18 amino acids. Looked up from germline, CDR1 is SEHNR and CDR2 is FQNEAQ (reference sequence). V lost 2 bases, J lost 4 bases, and 21 bases lay in between. The CDR3 bases are TGTGCCAGCAGCTTATCCGGAATCGGGGCTCACGGGTACAATGAGCAGTTCTTC. This gives the protein CASSLSGIGAHGYNEQFF.

This clonotype was counted ten times or more. This chain joins TRBV9 and TRBJ2-5; D call uncertain. Trimming shortened V by 1 base and J by 5 bases, and 9 bases separated the two germline ends. The CDR3 spans 13 residues. Germline V gene sequence: CDR1 SGDLS, CDR2 YYNGEE. CDR3 DNA sequence: TGTGCCAGCAGCGTAAAGTTGACGGAGACCCAGTACTTC. This codes for CASSVKLTETQYF.